The rows below give T cell receptor beta chains drawn from one sample of a study of T cell repertoires in cytomegalovirus infection. No antigen has been identified for these receptors. In TCRdb, the reads were re-called with MiXCR into one record per CDR3 protein. The repertoire holds 100,000 to 150,000 distinct CDR3 sequences, with 25% to 35% as singletons. Sequences were derived from CD8+ T cells from cultured PBMCs, sampled from culture after CMV antigen stimulation. Receptors were obtained from a human donor in good health (CMV status not recorded). Some clones in this sample may be carry-over from other donors' samples. CDR3s include the opening cysteine and the closing phenylalanine or tryptophan. The order of the fields is D gene, clone size, J gene, V gene, CDR3 length, CDR3 DNA, CDR3 protein. The D gene is left open where the match is weak. A clone size is listed for some rows: how often the clone was seen (once, few, many), or a class if it is expanded.

.,many,TRBJ1-2,TRBV7-2,14,TGTGCCAGCAGCCCGGACAGACTAAACTATGGCTACACCTTC,CASSPDRLNYGYTF
.,.,TRBJ2-5,TRBV2,14,TGTGCCAGCTCCGTTCGGGGCAGTTACGAGACCCAGTACTTC,CASSVRGSYETQYF
.,.,TRBJ1-1,TRBV28,15,TGTGCCAGCAGTTTATCCGGGAGCGGCTACACTGAAGCTTTCTTT,CASSLSGSGYTEAFF
.,.,TRBJ1-6,TRBV7-9,18,TGTGCCAGCAGCTCGCTGGAACCGGGACCGGGGAGGGGATCACCCCTCCACTTT,CASSSLEPGPGRGSPLHF
.,many,TRBJ2-1,TRBV9,13,TGTGCCAGCAGCTGGGGGGCCCGCCCGGAGCAGTTCTTC,CASSWGARPEQFF
.,few,TRBJ2-6,TRBV5-1,14,TGCGCCAGCAGCTTGGGGCCCACTGCCAACGTCCTGACTTTC,CASSLGPTANVLTF
.,few,TRBJ1-1,TRBV6-2/TRBV6-3,14,TGTGCCAGCAGTTACTCCCGGGCGAACACTGAAGCTTTCTTT,CASSYSRANTEAFF
TRBD1,few,TRBJ1-4,TRBV5-1,16,TGCGCCAGCAGCATTGGGACAGGAACAACTAATGAAAAACTGTTTTTT,CASSIGTGTTNEKLFF
TRBD2,.,TRBJ2-7,TRBV11-2,12,TGTGCCAGCAGCCAAACTAGCGGCGAGCAGTACTTC,CASSQTSGEQYF
.,few,TRBJ1-1,TRBV2,15,TGTGCCAGCAGTGATCTGGTCAGGGCGAACACTGAAGCTTTCTTT,CASSDLVRANTEAFF
TRBD2,.,TRBJ2-5,TRBV27,17,TGTGCCAGCAGTGTTACGAAAGCGGGGGGTATCCAAGAGACCCAGTACTTC,CASSVTKAGGIQETQYF
.,many,TRBJ2-2,TRBV10-3,12,TGTGCCATCAGTGACTACACCGGGGAGCTGTTTTTT,CAISDYTGELFF
TRBD2,.,TRBJ2-3,TRBV27,17,TGTGCCAGCAGTTTATTTGTGGGCGGGGGGGCTCCAGATACGCAGTATTTT,CASSLFVGGGAPDTQYF
.,few,TRBJ1-2,TRBV25-1,14,TGTGCCAGCAGCGAGGGACACCCTAACTATGGCTACACCTTC,CASSEGHPNYGYTF
.,.,TRBJ1-1,TRBV7-9,13,TGTGCCATATTACCTGAAGGGAACACTGAAGCTTTCTTT,CAILPEGNTEAFF
TRBD1,few,TRBJ1-1,TRBV28,14,TGTGCCAGCAGCGACAGGGGGCTGGGCACTGAAGCTTTCTTT,CASSDRGLGTEAFF
TRBD2,many,TRBJ2-1,TRBV9,19,TGTGCCAGCAGCGTATCCAAAAGCCGCGGGGGGGGTTCCTACAATGAGCAGTTCTTC,CASSVSKSRGGGSYNEQFF
TRBD1,.,TRBJ2-1,TRBV27,16,TGTGCCAGCAGTAGGGACGGGACAGGGGTTAGGAATGAGCAGTTCTTC,CASSRDGTGVRNEQFF
.,.,TRBJ2-5,TRBV10-3,14,TGTGCCATCAGTGATAGGACAGCTCAAGAGACCCAGTACTTC,CAISDRTAQETQYF
TRBD1,.,TRBJ2-7,TRBV6-2/TRBV6-3,15,TGTGCCAGCAGTTCTTACCAGGGGGCCACCTACGAGCAGTACTTC,CASSSYQGATYEQYF